One sample yielded the 31 T cell receptor beta chains listed below, sequenced in a study of cytomegalovirus exposure and HLA in healthy donors. The PCR had 60 Vbeta and 13 Jbeta primers. Assay: immunoSEQ multiplex PCR; the TCRdb copy retains only in-frame clones and omits some. The repertoire table contains tens of thousands of clones. Sequencing was performed on PBMCs. Source of these receptors: a man between 40 and 49 years old in good health and CMV-seronegative.

The chain combines TRBV7-6 with TRBJ1-6; D is unclear. V was cut by 4 bases and J by 6 bases, with 4 bases left in between. This CDR3 region has 12 residues. Germline lookup yields CDR1 SGHVS and CDR2 FNYEAQ. The CDR3: CASSSRNSPLHF. CDR3 in DNA: TGTGCCAGCAGCTCGCGTAATTCACCCCTCCACTTT.

The rearrangement links TRBV30 to TRBJ2-1; 9 bases align to TRBD2. The germline gives CDR1 GTSNPN, CDR2 SVGIG (reference sequence). The CDR3 has 15 residues. Trimming removed 3 bases from V and 9 bases from J; junction bases left unmatched: 12. CDR3 residues: CAWSGASGVSGEQFF. The DNA for the CDR3 is TGTGCCTGGAGCGGTGCTAGCGGGGTCTCTGGTGAGCAGTTCTTC.

The V gene is TRBV7-9, the J gene TRBJ2-1, with TRBD1 identical over 9 bases. This CDR3 comprises 17 residues. Germline-derived CDR1 and CDR2 are SEHNR and FQNEAQ (reference sequence). Germline trimming cut 4 bases from V and 4 bases from J; bases unmatched to any gene: 11. The CDR3 region is CASSSTPGTGRYNEQFF. In DNA, the CDR3 is TGTGCCAGCAGCTCGACCCCCGGGACAGGGAGGTACAATGAGCAGTTCTTC.

V gene TRBV10-1 combines with J gene TRBJ2-3; D perhaps matches TRBD1 (6 bases). Trimming removed 3 bases from V and 1 base from J, with 20 bases in between. The CDR3 sequence is 18 residues long. Germline lookup yields CDR1 WNHNN and CDR2 SYGVQD (reference sequence). CDR3 sequence (DNA): TGCGCCAGCAGTGAATCGGGTATCCCGTGGGGGCGCACAGATACGCAGTATTTT. As protein: CASSESGIPWGRTDTQYF.

The rearrangement uses TRBV29-1 and TRBJ2-3; no definite D call. The germline V gene encodes CDR1 SQVTM and CDR2 ANQGSEA. There are 12 residues in the CDR3. The V and J ends lost 0 bases and 7 bases respectively, with 8 bases between them. The CDR3 sequence is CSVEDLEYTQYF. DNA of the CDR3: TGCAGCGTTGAAGATCTCGAGTATACGCAGTATTTT.

This sequence joins TRBV7-3 and TRBJ2-2, with D perhaps TRBD1 (5 bases). Germline CDR1 and CDR2: SGHTA and FQGTGA. V dropped 0 bases and J dropped 1 base, with 9 bases sitting between them. The CDR3 length is 16 residues. Here the CDR3 DNA reads TGTGCCAGCAGCTTAACGAGTAGGGGGAACACCGGGGAGCTGTTTTTT. Its protein product is CASSLTSRGNTGELFF. The full variable domain, in which reference TRBV7-3 and TRBJ2-2 provide the parts outside the CDR3, is GAGVSQTPSNKVTEKGKYVELRCDPISGHTALYWYRQSLGQGPEFLIYFQGTGAADDSGLPNDRFFAVRPEGSVSTLKIQRTERGDSAVYLCASSLTSRGNTGELFFGEGSRLTVL.

A note on this clone: The same CDR3 also results from other DNA sequences found in this sample. The rearrangement links TRBV4-2 to TRBJ2-7; the match to TRBD2 covers 11 bases. Germline V gene data show CDR1 as LGHNA and CDR2 as YNFKEQ. V lost 2 bases and J lost 1; bases outside the gene matches: 4. This CDR3 has 16 amino acids. The CDR3 coding sequence is TGTGCCAGCAGCCAATCGCTAGCGGGGGGATCCTACGAGCAGTACTTC. The encoded protein is CASSQSLAGGSYEQYF.

The V call is TRBV5-1, the J call TRBJ1-5, with 9 bases matching TRBD1. V was pared by 3 bases and J by 3 bases, with 4 bases of the junction left unmatched. The CDR3 totals 15 residues. The germline gives CDR1 SGHRS, CDR2 YFSETQ. This CDR3 reads CASSWGQGANQPQHF. The DNA of the CDR3 is TGCGCCAGCAGCTGGGGACAGGGAGCCAATCAGCCCCAGCATTTT.

J is TRBJ2-1 and V is TRBV4-1; 9 nucleotides line up with TRBD1. CDR1 is MGHRA, CDR2 YSYEKL, per germline. The CDR3 covers 16 residues. The V segment lost 1 base and the J segment 8 bases; nucleotides outside the gene matches: 9. In DNA form, the CDR3 reads TGCGCCAGCAGCCAAGGCCCTGGGACAGGGTCGGATGAGCAGTTCTTC. This sequence encodes CASSQGPGTGSDEQFF.

The chain has TRBV28 and TRBJ1-5; no firm D call. CDR1 MDHEN and CDR2 SYDVKM come from the germline V gene. V was trimmed by 2 bases and J by 4 bases, leaving 3 bases between them. The CDR3 is 12 residues long. As DNA, the CDR3 is TGTGCCAGCAGTTTACTGAATCAGCCCCAGCATTTT. Its translation is CASSLLNQPQHF. Variable domain in full (rest from reference TRBV28 and TRBJ1-5): DVKVTQSSRYLVKRTGEKVFLECVQDMDHENMFWYRQDPGLGLRLIYFSYDVKMKEKGDIPEGYSVSREKKERFSLILESASTNQTSMYLCASSLLNQPQHFGDGTRLSIL.

CDR3 amino acids: CASRPGQDNEKLFF. As DNA, the CDR3 is TGTGCCAGCAGGCCGGGACAGGATAATGAAAAACTGTTTTTT. V gene TRBV5-4 combines with J gene TRBJ1-4; the match to TRBD1 covers 8 bases. The CDR3 covers 14 residues. CDR1 and CDR2 from the germline V gene are SGHNT and YYREEE (reference sequence). With 5 bases clipped from V and 4 bases from J, the junction kept 4 bases outside the gene matches.

The chain links TRBV6-4 to TRBJ2-6; a possible D gene is TRBD1 (5 bases). Per the germline V gene, CDR1 is MRHNA and CDR2 is SNTAGT. The CDR3 loop spans 15 amino acids. Trimming removed 6 bases at V and 1 base at J, with 10 bases between. Written as DNA, the CDR3 is TGTGCCAGCAGCCAAGACAGTTCTGGGGCCAACGTCCTGACTTTC. Translating gives CASSQDSSGANVLTF.

This chain connects TRBV19 to TRBJ2-7; 9 positions agree with TRBD1. The CDR3 totals 13 residues. V trimming: 6 bases; J trimming: 5 bases; junction bases outside the gene matches: 5. Germline lookup yields CDR1 LNHDA and CDR2 SQIVND (reference sequence). The CDR3 DNA is TGTGCCAGTAGGCCGGGACAGGGCAACGAGCAGTACTTC. Translated, it gives CASRPGQGNEQYF.

This chain joins TRBV4-2 and TRBJ2-5; D may be TRBD1 (5 bases). Trimming took off 4 bases at V and 1 base at J, with 13 bases between the two ends. The CDR3 sequence is 15 residues long. Germline V gives CDR1 LGHNA, CDR2 YNFKEQ. DNA of the CDR3: TGTGCCAGCAGCCGGGCGGCGCAGGGCCAAGAGACCCAGTACTTC. Encoded protein: CASSRAAQGQETQYF.

This sequence joins TRBV5-1 and TRBJ2-3, with 7 bases that match TRBD1. This CDR3 spans 17 amino acids. CDR1 is SGHRS and CDR2 is YFSETQ in the germline V gene. J gave up 2 bases and V 4 bases, and 13 bases lay outside the gene matches. The CDR3 coding sequence is TGCGCCAGCAGCCCCCGGATACAGGGGTGGATCACAGATACGCAGTATTTT. The encoded protein is CASSPRIQGWITDTQYF.

This rearrangement joins TRBV2 to TRBJ2-2; D not resolved. The CDR3 has 11 residues. The germline gives CDR1 SNHLY, CDR2 FYNNEI. Trimming pared 6 bases from V and 4 bases from J, leaving 3 bases between. The CDR3 here is CASRATGELFF. In DNA, the CDR3 is TGTGCCAGCAGGGCCACCGGGGAGCTGTTTTTT.

The V call is TRBV4-2, the J call TRBJ2-2, with 10 bases aligning to TRBD1. The CDR3 sequence is 16 residues long. Germline V CDR1 and CDR2: LGHNA, YNFKEQ. The V gene end was trimmed by 3 bases and the J gene end by 10 bases; junction bases not matched to a gene: 11. CDR3 loop: CASSQRTGGVPEELFF. The CDR3 DNA is TGTGCCAGCAGCCAGAGGACAGGGGGGGTTCCCGAGGAGCTGTTTTTT.

The V gene is TRBV5-4, the J gene TRBJ2-3; D possibly corresponds to TRBD2 (7 bases). The CDR3 extends over 14 amino acids. Germline CDR1 and CDR2: SGHNT and YYREEE (reference sequence). V lost 2 bases and J 3 bases, leaving 10 bases between the germline ends. In nucleotides, the CDR3 is TGTGCCAGCAGCTTTGCGGGGGCTACAGATACGCAGTATTTT. The encoded protein is CASSFAGATDTQYF.

The chain uses TRBV19 and TRBJ1-5; D may be TRBD1 (6 bases). Germline values: CDR1 LNHDA, CDR2 SQIVND (reference sequence). This CDR3 has 13 amino acids. The V end was cut by 5 bases, the J end by 5 bases, with 10 bases between. CDR3: CASSVSGDQPQHF. CDR3 in DNA: TGTGCCAGTAGTGTCTCAGGGGATCAGCCCCAGCATTTT.

V and J are TRBV6-5 and TRBJ1-2, with D maybe TRBD1 (6 bases). Germline CDR1 reads MNHEY; CDR2 reads SVGAGI. The CDR3 contains 12 residues. Between the trimmed V and J ends, which lost 5 bases and 3 bases, there was a span of 7 bases. The CDR3 DNA reads as TGTGCCAGCAGTGAGGGGGACTATGGCTACACCTTC. Its protein is CASSEGDYGYTF.

The chain links TRBV4-1 to TRBJ2-7; 8 bases line up with TRBD2. The CDR3 covers 15 residues. J lost 6 bases, V lost 1 base, and 8 bases had no gene match. The germline V gene encodes CDR1 MGHRA and CDR2 YSYEKL. The CDR3 coding sequence is TGCGCCAGCAGCCAAGTAGTAGCGGGGTCTTTCGAGCAGTACTTC. Translated, it gives CASSQVVAGSFEQYF.

The V gene is TRBV9, the J gene TRBJ2-5, with a possible D match to TRBD1 (6 bases). Trimming removed 0 bases from V and 2 bases from J, with 11 bases in between. The germline V gene has CDR1 SGDLS and CDR2 YYNGEE. This CDR3 has 15 amino acids. The CDR3 bases are TGTGCCAGCAGCGTAGATACAGGGAGACAAGAGACCCAGTACTTC. Residues: CASSVDTGRQETQYF.

The chain employs TRBV28 and TRBJ1-1; 8 bases fit TRBD1. This CDR3 region has 15 residues. V dropped 4 bases and J dropped 5; count of bases not matched to a gene: 9. Germline CDR1 is MDHEN and CDR2 is SYDVKM. This CDR3 reads CASSSQQGAGTEAFF. CDR3 DNA: TGTGCCAGCAGTTCTCAGCAGGGGGCAGGTACTGAAGCTTTCTTT.

The chain uses TRBV7-2 and TRBJ2-1, with 8 bases identical to TRBD2. V lost 4 bases and J lost 7; bases outside the gene matches: 9. Germline assignment: CDR1 SGHTA and CDR2 FQGNSA. The CDR3 extends over 15 amino acids. CDR3 amino acids: CASSSPGLGGNEQFF. CDR3 coding DNA: TGTGCCAGCAGCTCCCCGGGACTAGGAGGGAATGAGCAGTTCTTC.

CDR3 amino acids: CASSLEGDYYNEQFF. CDR3 nucleotide sequence: TGTGCCAGCAGCCTCGAGGGGGACTACTACAATGAGCAGTTCTTC. This rearrangement joins TRBV9 to TRBJ2-1, with D tentatively TRBD2 (7 bases). This CDR3 region has 15 residues. Germline CDR1 and CDR2: SGDLS and YYNGEE. The V end lost 4 bases, the J end lost 3 bases, and 14 bases lay between the germline ends.

V gene TRBV7-6 combines with J gene TRBJ2-2; 7 nucleotides match TRBD2. Germline-derived CDR1 and CDR2 are SGHVS and FNYEAQ. The V gene end was trimmed by 7 bases and the J gene end by 4 bases; junction bases not matched to a gene: 24. This CDR3 has 20 amino acids. The CDR3 DNA reads TGTGCCAGCACCCCTTTGAGGGCGGGACTAACGAAGAAGGGCACCGGGGAGCTGTTTTTT. It encodes CASTPLRAGLTKKGTGELFF.

The chain employs TRBV6-4 and TRBJ2-2; possible D gene TRBD2, 6 bases. This CDR3 has 15 amino acids. Looked up from germline, CDR1 is MRHNA and CDR2 is SNTAGT. Trimming removed 4 bases from V and 2 bases from J, with 11 bases in between. The CDR3 sequence: CASSVSSDNTGELFF. CDR3 nucleotides: TGTGCCAGCAGTGTGTCTAGCGATAACACCGGGGAGCTGTTTTTT.

This sequence joins TRBV9 and TRBJ1-4; 10 bases fit TRBD1. The CDR3 is 16 residues long. V lost 0 bases to trimming and J lost 3 bases; unmatched junction nucleotides: 2. Germline-derived CDR1 and CDR2 are SGDLS and YYNGEE. This CDR3 is CASSVGDRGSNEKLFF. As DNA, the CDR3 is TGTGCCAGCAGCGTAGGGGACAGGGGATCTAATGAAAAACTGTTTTTT. Filled out from reference TRBV9 and TRBJ1-4, the complete variable domain reads DSGVTQTPKHLITATGQRVTLRCSPRSGDLSVYWYQQSLDQGLQFLIQYYNGEERAKGNILERFSAQQFPDLHSELNLSSLELGDSALYFCASSVGDRGSNEKLFFGSGTQLSVL.

The chain combines TRBV11-2 with TRBJ2-1, with D possibly matching TRBD2 (6 bases). Trimming removed 1 base from V and 5 bases from J, with 15 bases in between. This CDR3 spans 16 amino acids. CDR1 and CDR2 from the germline V gene are SGHAT and FQNNGV. This CDR3 is CASSLVRGARNNEQFF. CDR3 DNA sequence: TGTGCCAGCAGCTTAGTCCGCGGGGCTCGAAACAATGAGCAGTTCTTC.

V is TRBV5-4 and J is TRBJ2-1, with TRBD2 as a possible D gene (5 bases). This CDR3 has 15 amino acids. V shed 3 bases and J shed 2 bases, with 12 bases lying between them. Germline V gives CDR1 SGHNT, CDR2 YYREEE (reference sequence). In nucleotides, the CDR3 is TGTGCCAGCAGCTCCCCACGCGGGCCCTACAATGAGCAGTTCTTC. Its translation is CASSSPRGPYNEQFF.

The J gene is TRBJ2-7, the V gene TRBV7-9; 7 nucleotides line up with TRBD1. J was trimmed by 3 bases and V by 5 bases; bases with no gene match: 16. Germline V gives CDR1 SEHNR, CDR2 FQNEAQ (reference sequence). This CDR3 contains 17 residues. The CDR3 loop is CASSGSTGYSPNYEQYF. CDR3 DNA: TGTGCCAGCAGCGGCTCGACAGGGTATTCTCCCAACTACGAGCAGTACTTC.